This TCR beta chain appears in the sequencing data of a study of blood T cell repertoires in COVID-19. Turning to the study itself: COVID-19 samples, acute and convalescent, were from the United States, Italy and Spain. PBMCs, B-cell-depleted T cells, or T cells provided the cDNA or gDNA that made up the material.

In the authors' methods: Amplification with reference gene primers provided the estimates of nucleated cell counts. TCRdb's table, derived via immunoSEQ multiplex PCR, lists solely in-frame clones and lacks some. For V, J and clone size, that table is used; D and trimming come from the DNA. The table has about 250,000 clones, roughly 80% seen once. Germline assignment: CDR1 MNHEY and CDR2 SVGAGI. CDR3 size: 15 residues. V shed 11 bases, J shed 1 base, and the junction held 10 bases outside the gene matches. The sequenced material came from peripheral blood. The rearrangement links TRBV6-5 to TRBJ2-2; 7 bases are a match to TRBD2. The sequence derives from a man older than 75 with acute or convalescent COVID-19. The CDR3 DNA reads TGTGCCTGCTCCCGGGACTACGTGAACACCGGGGAGCTGTTTTTT. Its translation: CACSRDYVNTGELFF.